These 16 T cell receptor beta chains originate from one sample sequenced in a study of T cells after yellow fever vaccination. TCRdb itself ran the 5' RACE reads through MiXCR, one entry per CDR3 protein. There are some 80,000 distinct CDR3 sequences in the sample; roughly 14% occur only once, and 20% to 25% lies in the top ten. Sequences were derived from CD8+ T cells not binding an NS4B(214-222) dextramer, sorted from PBMCs, sampled approximately 20 days after the first yellow fever vaccination. All receptors derive from a man aged 18-30 years who received the YFV17D yellow fever vaccine.

In its sample, this clonotype was seen many times. This chain joins TRBV5-1 and TRBJ2-3, with 8 bases identical to TRBD2. CDR3 size: 15 residues. V dropped 5 bases and J dropped 0; count of bases not matched to a gene: 5. The germline V gene has CDR1 SGHRS and CDR2 YFSETQ. CDR3 nucleotides: TGCGCCAGCAGGTCGTTAGCGGGGAGCACAGATACGCAGTATTTT. Translation: CASRSLAGSTDTQYF.

The gene calls are TRBV7-9 and TRBJ2-7; D is perhaps TRBD1 (6 bases). Between the trimmed V and J ends, which lost 8 bases and 7 bases, there was a span of 18 bases. This CDR3 is built from 13 residues. CDR1 is SEHNR, CDR2 FQNEAQ, per germline (reference sequence). DNA for the CDR3: TGTGCCAGCGGACAGACAGGATCGGGTGAGCAGTACTTC. Protein: CASGQTGSGEQYF. Looking up the rest from reference TRBV7-9 and TRBJ2-7 gives the full variable domain: DTGVSQNPRHKITKRGQNVTFRCDPISEHNRLYWYRQTLGQGPEFLTYFQNEAQLEKSRLLSDRFSAERPKGSFSTLEIQRTEQGDSAMYLCASGQTGSGEQYFGPGTRLTVT.

The V and J genes are TRBV12-3 or TRBV12-4 and TRBJ2-3; unclear D gene. The germline V and J ends were trimmed by 3 bases and 0 bases, with 7 bases remaining between them. This CDR3 is built from 14 residues. This CDR3 is CASSFTESTDTQYF. The CDR3 nucleotides are TGTGCCAGCAGTTTCACAGAAAGCACAGATACGCAGTATTTT.

This clonotype came up a few times. V and J are TRBV19 and TRBJ2-5; 11 bases map to TRBD1. Germline V gene sequence: CDR1 LNHDA, CDR2 SQIVND (reference sequence). J was trimmed by 5 bases and V by 3 bases; bases with no gene match: 5. The CDR3 loop spans 15 amino acids. The CDR3, as DNA: TGTGCCAGTAGTATGGACAGGGGGCTCCAGGAGACCCAGTACTTC. It encodes CASSMDRGLQETQYF.

The sample holds a few counts of this clonotype. The chain uses TRBV12-3 or TRBV12-4 and TRBJ2-1; TRBD2 might be the D (6 bases). V lost 4 bases and J 9 bases, leaving 10 bases between the germline ends. The CDR3 runs 12 residues. CDR3 region: CASSSGGVEQFF. DNA for the CDR3: TGTGCCAGCAGTTCAGGCGGGGTTGAGCAGTTCTTC.

This clonotype was counted between two and nine times. The gene calls are TRBV7-9 and TRBJ2-2; D not resolved. The CDR3 loop spans 14 amino acids. The germline gives CDR1 SEHNR, CDR2 FQNEAQ (reference sequence). The V and J ends lost 4 bases and 1 base respectively, with 7 bases between them. The CDR3 here is CASSSRQNTGELFF. CDR3 nucleotides: TGTGCCAGCAGCTCCCGACAGAACACCGGGGAGCTGTTTTTT.

This clonotype was found a few times. The chain employs TRBV11-2 and TRBJ2-2; D is ambiguous. Trimming cost V 2 bases and J 7 bases, with 8 bases left between them. The CDR3 spans 13 residues. Germline V gene sequence: CDR1 SGHAT, CDR2 FQNNGV. The CDR3 is CASSLSSHGELFF. CDR3 DNA: TGTGCCAGCAGCTTAAGTTCGCACGGGGAGCTGTTTTTT.

The genes are TRBV4-3 and TRBJ2-2; D is ambiguous. Between the trimmed V and J ends, which lost 1 base and 2 bases, there was a span of 8 bases. This CDR3 has 15 residues. From germline, CDR1 is LGHNA and CDR2 YSLEER. CDR3 sequence reads: CASSQGFRNTGELFF. The CDR3 DNA sequence: TGCGCCAGCAGCCAAGGGTTCAGAAACACCGGGGAGCTGTTTTTT.

This sequence joins TRBV7-9 and TRBJ2-6, with TRBD2 matching 7 bases. Germline CDR1 reads SEHNR; CDR2 reads FQNEAQ (reference sequence). This CDR3 has 16 residues. The junction had 7 bases not matched to a gene; V was cut back by 4 bases and J by 4 bases. CDR3 bases: TGTGCCAGCAGCTACACGGGGGGTTCCGGGGCCAACGTCCTGACTTTC. The encoded protein is CASSYTGGSGANVLTF.

This clonotype was observed a handful of times. The chain has TRBV3-1 and TRBJ1-1; weak D call: TRBD1 (5 bases). Deletions cut 2 bases from V and 4 bases from J, with 17 bases between. From germline, CDR1 is LGHDT and CDR2 YNNKEL (reference sequence). CDR3 length: 16 amino acids. In DNA form, the CDR3 reads TGTGCCAGCAGCCAAAGGTCCTCGGGGGGGTTCACTGAAGCTTTCTTT. It codes for CASSQRSSGGFTEAFF.

This clonotype was counted between two and nine times. The CDR3 here is CASSFGGREAFF. The CDR3, as DNA: TGTGCCAGCAGTTTCGGGGGGCGTGAAGCTTTCTTT. V usage is TRBV12-3 or TRBV12-4 and J usage is TRBJ1-1; TRBD1 might be the D (6 bases). The CDR3 sequence is 12 residues long. The V end was cut by 3 bases, the J end by 7 bases, with 9 bases between.

This clonotype has ten or more counts. V gene TRBV15 combines with J gene TRBJ2-1; TRBD2 aligns across 10 bases. CDR1 and CDR2 from the germline V gene are LNHNV and YYDKDF (reference sequence). The ends lost 1 base at V and 6 bases at J; junction bases unmatched: 6. The CDR3 sequence is 16 residues long. CDR3 coding DNA: TGTGCCACCAGCAGAGGGGACACTAGCGGGGCCAATGAGCAGTTCTTC. It is translated as CATSRGDTSGANEQFF.

This clonotype was observed a few times. The chain is built from TRBV24-1 and TRBJ2-7, with D unclear. CDR1 is KGHDR, CDR2 SFDVKD, per germline. V lost 5 bases and J 4 bases, leaving 17 bases between the germline ends. The CDR3 has 15 amino acids. This CDR3 reads CATSVKGNVRYEQYF. The CDR3 nucleotides are TGTGCCACCAGTGTTAAAGGAAATGTGCGGTACGAGCAGTACTTC.

This chain connects TRBV11-2 to TRBJ2-5; tentative D call: TRBD1 (7 bases). The V end was cut by 0 bases, the J end by 4 bases, with 12 bases between. The length of the CDR3 is 15 residues. Per germline, CDR1 SGHAT and CDR2 FQNNGV. The CDR3 sequence is CASSLEAGGRETQYF. In DNA form, the CDR3 reads TGTGCCAGCAGCTTAGAGGCAGGGGGGAGAGAGACCCAGTACTTC.

V gene TRBV12-3 or TRBV12-4 combines with J gene TRBJ2-4; TRBD2 is a possible D gene (5 bases). Trimming stripped 1 base from V and 1 base from J, with 8 bases between. This CDR3 contains 15 residues. In DNA, the CDR3 is TGTGCCAGCAGTTTAGTTGGGGAGGCCAAAAACATTCAGTACTTC. Amino acid sequence: CASSLVGEAKNIQYF.

The V gene is TRBV5-1, the J gene TRBJ2-2, with D hard to call. Germline V CDR1 and CDR2: SGHRS, YFSETQ. Trimming stripped 0 bases from V and 10 bases from J, with 7 bases between. This CDR3 has 12 amino acids. CDR3 amino acids: CASSLVSEELFF. The CDR3 DNA reads TGCGCCAGCAGCTTGGTTAGTGAGGAGCTGTTTTTT.